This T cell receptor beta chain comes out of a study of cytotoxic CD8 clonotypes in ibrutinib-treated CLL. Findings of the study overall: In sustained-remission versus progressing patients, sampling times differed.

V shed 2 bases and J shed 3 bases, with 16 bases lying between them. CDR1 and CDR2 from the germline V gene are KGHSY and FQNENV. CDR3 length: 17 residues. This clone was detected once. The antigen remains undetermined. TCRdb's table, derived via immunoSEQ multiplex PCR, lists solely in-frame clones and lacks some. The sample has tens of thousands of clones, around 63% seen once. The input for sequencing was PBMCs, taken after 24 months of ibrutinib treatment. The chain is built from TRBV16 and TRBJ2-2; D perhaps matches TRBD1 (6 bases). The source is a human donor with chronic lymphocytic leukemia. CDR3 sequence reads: CASSQNIQGLYTGELFF. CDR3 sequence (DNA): TGTGCCAGCAGCCAAAACATACAGGGCCTCTACACCGGGGAGCTGTTTTTT. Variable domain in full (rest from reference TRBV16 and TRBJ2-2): GEEVAQTPKHLVRGEGQKAKLYCAPIKGHSYVFWYQQVLKNEFKFLISFQNENVFDETGMPKERFSAKCLPNSPCSLEIQATKLEDSAVYFCASSQNIQGLYTGELFFGEGSRLTVL.